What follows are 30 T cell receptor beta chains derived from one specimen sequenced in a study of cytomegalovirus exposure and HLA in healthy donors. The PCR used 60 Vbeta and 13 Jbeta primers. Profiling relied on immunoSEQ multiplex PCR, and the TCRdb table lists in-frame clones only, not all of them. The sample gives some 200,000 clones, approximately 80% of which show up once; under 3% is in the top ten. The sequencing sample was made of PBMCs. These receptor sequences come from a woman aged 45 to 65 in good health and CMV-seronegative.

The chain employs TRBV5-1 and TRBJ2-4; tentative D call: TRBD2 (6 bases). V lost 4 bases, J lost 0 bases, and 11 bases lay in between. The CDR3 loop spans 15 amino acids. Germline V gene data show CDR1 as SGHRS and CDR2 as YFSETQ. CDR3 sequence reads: CASSAGTLAKNIQYF. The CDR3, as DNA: TGCGCCAGCAGCGCCGGGACTTTAGCCAAAAACATTCAGTACTTC.

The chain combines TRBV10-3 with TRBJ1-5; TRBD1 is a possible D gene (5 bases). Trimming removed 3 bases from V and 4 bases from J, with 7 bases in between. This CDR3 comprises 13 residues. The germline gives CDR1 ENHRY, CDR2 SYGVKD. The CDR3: CAISDGGNQPQHF. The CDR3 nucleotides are TGTGCCATCAGTGATGGGGGGAATCAGCCCCAGCATTTT.

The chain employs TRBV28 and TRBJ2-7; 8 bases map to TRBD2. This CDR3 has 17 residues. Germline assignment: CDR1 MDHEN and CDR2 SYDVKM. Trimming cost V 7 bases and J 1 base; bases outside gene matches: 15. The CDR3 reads CASKEVRAGARSYEQYF. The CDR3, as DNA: TGTGCCAGCAAGGAGGTGCGAGCGGGAGCGAGGTCCTACGAGCAGTACTTC.

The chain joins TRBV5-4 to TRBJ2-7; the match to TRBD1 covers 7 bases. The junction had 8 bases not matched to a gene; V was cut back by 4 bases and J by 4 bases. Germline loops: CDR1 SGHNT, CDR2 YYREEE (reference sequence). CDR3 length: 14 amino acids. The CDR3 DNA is TGTGCCAGCAGCCGACAGGGACCCCAATACGAGCAGTACTTC. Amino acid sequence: CASSRQGPQYEQYF.

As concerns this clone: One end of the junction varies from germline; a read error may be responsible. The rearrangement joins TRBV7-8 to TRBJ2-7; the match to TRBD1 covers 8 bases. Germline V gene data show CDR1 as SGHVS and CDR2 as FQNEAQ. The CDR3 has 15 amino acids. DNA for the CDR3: TGTGTCAGCAGCTTGGGACAGGTCCCCACCTACGAGCAGTACTTC. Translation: CVSSLGQVPTYEQYF.

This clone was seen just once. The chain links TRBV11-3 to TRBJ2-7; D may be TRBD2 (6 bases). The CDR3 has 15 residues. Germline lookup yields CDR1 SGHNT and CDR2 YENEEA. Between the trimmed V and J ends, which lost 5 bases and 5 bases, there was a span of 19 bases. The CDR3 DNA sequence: TGTGCCAGCAGCACTGGGGGGACCCTCGATGACGAGCAGTACTTC. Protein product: CASSTGGTLDDEQYF.

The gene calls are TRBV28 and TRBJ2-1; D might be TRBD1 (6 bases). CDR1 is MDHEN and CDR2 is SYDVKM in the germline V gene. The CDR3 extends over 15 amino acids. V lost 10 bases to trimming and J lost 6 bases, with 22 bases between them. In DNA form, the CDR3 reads TGTGCCATAAATCCAGGGGTTTCTCCTCGCAATGAGCAGTTCTTC. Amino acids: CAINPGVSPRNEQFF.

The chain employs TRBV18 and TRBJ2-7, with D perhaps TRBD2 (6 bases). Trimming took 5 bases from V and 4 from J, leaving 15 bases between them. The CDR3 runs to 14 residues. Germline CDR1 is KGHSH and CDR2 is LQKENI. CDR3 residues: CASSTGGSEYEQYF. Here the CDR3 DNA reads TGTGCCAGCTCAACTGGAGGGAGTGAGTACGAGCAGTACTTC.

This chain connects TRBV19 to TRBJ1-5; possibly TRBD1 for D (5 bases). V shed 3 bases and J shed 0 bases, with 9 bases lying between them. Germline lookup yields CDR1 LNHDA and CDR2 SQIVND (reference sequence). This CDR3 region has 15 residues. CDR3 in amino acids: CASSILRDSNQPQHF. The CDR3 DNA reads TGTGCCAGTAGTATCCTCAGGGATAGCAATCAGCCCCAGCATTTT.

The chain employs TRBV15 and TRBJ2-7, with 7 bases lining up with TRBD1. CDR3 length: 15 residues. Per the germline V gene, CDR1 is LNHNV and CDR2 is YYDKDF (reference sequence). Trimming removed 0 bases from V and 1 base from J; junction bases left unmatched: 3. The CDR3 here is CATSREQGQSYEQYF. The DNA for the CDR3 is TGTGCCACCAGCAGAGAGCAGGGACAGTCCTACGAGCAGTACTTC. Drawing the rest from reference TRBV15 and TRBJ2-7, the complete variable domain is DAMVIQNPRYQVTQFGKPVTLSCSQTLNHNVMYWYQQKSSQAPKLLFHYYDKDFNNEADTPDNFQSRRPNTSFCFLDIRSPGLGDTAMYLCATSREQGQSYEQYFGPGTRLTVT.

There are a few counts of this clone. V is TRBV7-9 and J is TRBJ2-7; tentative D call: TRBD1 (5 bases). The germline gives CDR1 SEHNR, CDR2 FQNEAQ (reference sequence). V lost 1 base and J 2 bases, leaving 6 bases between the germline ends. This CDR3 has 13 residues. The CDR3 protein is CASSLETAYEQYF. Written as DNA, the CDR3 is TGTGCCAGCAGCTTAGAGACAGCCTACGAGCAGTACTTC. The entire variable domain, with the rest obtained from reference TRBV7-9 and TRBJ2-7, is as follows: DTGVSQNPRHKITKRGQNVTFRCDPISEHNRLYWYRQTLGQGPEFLTYFQNEAQLEKSRLLSDRFSAERPKGSFSTLEIQRTEQGDSAMYLCASSLETAYEQYFGPGTRLTVT.

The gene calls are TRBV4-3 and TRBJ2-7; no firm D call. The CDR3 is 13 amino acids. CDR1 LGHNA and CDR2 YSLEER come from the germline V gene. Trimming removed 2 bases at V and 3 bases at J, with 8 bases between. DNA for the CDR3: TGCGCCAGCAGCCAACAGAAATTCTACGAGCAGTACTTC. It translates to CASSQQKFYEQYF.

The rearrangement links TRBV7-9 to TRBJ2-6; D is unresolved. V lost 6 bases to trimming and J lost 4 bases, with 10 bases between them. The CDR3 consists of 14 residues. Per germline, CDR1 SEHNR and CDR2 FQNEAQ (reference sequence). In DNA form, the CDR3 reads TGTGCCAGCAGTCCCCCCTCCGGGGCCAACGTCCTGACTTTC. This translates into CASSPPSGANVLTF.

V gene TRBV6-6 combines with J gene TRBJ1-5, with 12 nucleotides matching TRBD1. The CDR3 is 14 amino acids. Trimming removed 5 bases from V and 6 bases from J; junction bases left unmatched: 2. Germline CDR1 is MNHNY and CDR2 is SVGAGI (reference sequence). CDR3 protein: CASSRDRGLQPQHF. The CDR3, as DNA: TGTGCCAGCAGTAGGGACAGGGGGCTTCAGCCCCAGCATTTT.

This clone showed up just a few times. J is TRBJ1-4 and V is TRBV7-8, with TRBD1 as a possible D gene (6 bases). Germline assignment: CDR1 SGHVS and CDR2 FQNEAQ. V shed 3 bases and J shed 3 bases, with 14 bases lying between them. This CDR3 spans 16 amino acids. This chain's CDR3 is CASSFAGAASNEKLFF. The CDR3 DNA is TGTGCCAGCAGCTTTGCGGGGGCGGCCTCTAATGAAAAACTGTTTTTT.

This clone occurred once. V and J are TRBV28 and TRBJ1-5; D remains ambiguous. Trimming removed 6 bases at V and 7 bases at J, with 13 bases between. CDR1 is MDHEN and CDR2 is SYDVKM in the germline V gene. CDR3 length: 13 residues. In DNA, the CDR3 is TGTGCCAGCAGCCCTAACTCTGAGCAGCCCCAGCATTTT. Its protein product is CASSPNSEQPQHF.

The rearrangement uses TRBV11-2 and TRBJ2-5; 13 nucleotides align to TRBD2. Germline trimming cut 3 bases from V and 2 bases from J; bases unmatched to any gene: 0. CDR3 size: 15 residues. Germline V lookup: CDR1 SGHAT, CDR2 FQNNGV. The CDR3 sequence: CASSLGLAGQETQYF. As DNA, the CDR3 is TGTGCCAGCAGCTTGGGACTAGCGGGGCAAGAGACCCAGTACTTC.

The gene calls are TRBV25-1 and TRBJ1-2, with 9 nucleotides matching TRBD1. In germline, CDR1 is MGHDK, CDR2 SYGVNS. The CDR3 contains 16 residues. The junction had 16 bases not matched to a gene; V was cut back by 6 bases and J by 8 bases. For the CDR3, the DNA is TGTGCCAGCAGGGGACAGGGCGTGGGGGTTTTTGGGGGCTACACCTTC. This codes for CASRGQGVGVFGGYTF.

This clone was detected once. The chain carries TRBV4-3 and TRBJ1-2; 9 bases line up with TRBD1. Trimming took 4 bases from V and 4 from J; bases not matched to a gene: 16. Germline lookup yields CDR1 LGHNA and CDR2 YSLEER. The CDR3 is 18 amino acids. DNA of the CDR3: TGCGCCAGCAGCCCTGGATTACAGGGGGCGGGAGTTCCCTATGGCTACACCTTC. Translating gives CASSPGLQGAGVPYGYTF.

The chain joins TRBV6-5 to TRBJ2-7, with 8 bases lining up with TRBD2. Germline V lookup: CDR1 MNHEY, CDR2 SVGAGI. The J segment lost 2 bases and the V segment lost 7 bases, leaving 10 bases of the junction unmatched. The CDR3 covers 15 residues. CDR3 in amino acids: CASTTSGSGTYEQYF. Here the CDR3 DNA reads TGTGCCAGCACCACCAGCGGGAGTGGAACCTACGAGCAGTACTTC.

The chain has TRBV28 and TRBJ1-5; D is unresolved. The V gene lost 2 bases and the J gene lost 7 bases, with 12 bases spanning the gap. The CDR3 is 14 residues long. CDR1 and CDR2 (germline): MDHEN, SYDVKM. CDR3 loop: CASSLLGLEQPQHF. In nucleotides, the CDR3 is TGTGCCAGCAGTTTACTGGGTCTAGAGCAGCCCCAGCATTTT. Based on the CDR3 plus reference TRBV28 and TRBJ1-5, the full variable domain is DVKVTQSSRYLVKRTGEKVFLECVQDMDHENMFWYRQDPGLGLRLIYFSYDVKMKEKGDIPEGYSVSREKKERFSLILESASTNQTSMYLCASSLLGLEQPQHFGDGTRLSIL.

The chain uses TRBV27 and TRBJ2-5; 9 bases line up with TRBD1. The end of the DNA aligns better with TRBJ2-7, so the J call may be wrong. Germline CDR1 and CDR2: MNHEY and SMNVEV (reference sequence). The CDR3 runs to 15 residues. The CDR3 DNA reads TGTGCCAGCAGTTTAAATGGACAGGGGTCTCACGAGCAGTACTTC. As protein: CASSLNGQGSHEQYF.

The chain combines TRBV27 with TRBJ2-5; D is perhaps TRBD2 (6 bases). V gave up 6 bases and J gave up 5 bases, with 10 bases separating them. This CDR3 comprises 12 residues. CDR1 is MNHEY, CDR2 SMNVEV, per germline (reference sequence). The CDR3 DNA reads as TGTGCCAGCAGGGATCGGGGGGAGACCCAGTACTTC. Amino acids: CASRDRGETQYF.

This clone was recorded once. Here the CDR3 DNA reads TGCGCCAGCAGCCAAGGTACGCACGTTTCCGAGCAGTACTTC. It is translated as CASSQGTHVSEQYF. This chain joins TRBV4-3 and TRBJ2-5; D is unresolved. The J call may not be correct, given that the DNA end is closer to TRBJ2-7. There are 14 residues in the CDR3. CDR1 and CDR2 (germline): LGHNA, YSLEER.

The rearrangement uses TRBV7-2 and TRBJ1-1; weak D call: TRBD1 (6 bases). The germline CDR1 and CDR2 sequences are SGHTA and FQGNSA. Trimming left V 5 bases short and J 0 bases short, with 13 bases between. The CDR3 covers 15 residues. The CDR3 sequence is CASSPQQGMNTEAFF. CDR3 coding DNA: TGTGCCAGCAGCCCCCAACAGGGTATGAACACTGAAGCTTTCTTT.

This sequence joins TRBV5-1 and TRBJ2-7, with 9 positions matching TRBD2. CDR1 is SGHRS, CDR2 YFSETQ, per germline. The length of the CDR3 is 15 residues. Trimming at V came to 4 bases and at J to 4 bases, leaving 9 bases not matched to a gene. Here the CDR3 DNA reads TGCGCCAGCAGCCCAGGTCCTAGCGGGGTATACGAGCAGTACTTC. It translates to CASSPGPSGVYEQYF.

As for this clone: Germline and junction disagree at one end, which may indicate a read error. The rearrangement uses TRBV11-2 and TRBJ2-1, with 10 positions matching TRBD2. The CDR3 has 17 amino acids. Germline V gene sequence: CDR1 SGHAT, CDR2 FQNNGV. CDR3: CASSLPPGSGGANGQFF. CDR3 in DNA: TGTGCCAGCAGCTTACCTCCCGGGAGCGGGGGGGCTAATGGGCAGTTCTTC.

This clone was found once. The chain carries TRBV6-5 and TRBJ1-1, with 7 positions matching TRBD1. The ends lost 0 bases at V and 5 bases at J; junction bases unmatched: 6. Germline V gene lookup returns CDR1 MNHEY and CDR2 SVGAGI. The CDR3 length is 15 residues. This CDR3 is CASSYSIGRGTEAFF. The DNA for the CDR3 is TGTGCCAGCAGTTACTCGATCGGCAGGGGGACTGAAGCTTTCTTT.

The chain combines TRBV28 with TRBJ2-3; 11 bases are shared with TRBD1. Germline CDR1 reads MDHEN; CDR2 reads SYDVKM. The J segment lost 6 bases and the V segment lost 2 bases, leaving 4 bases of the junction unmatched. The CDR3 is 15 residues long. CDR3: CASSLRTGGVDTQYF. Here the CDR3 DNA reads TGTGCCAGCAGTTTAAGGACAGGGGGCGTGGATACGCAGTATTTT.

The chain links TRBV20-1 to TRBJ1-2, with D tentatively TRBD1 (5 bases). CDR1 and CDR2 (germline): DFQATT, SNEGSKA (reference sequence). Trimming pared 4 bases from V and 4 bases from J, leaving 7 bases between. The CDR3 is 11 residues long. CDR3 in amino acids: CSAKGIYGYTF. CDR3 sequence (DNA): TGCAGTGCTAAGGGGATCTATGGCTACACCTTC.